Presented here are 22 T cell receptor beta chains from one specimen sequenced in a study of T-cell memory formation after mild COVID-19 listed by TCRdb under 2021. The protocol used for the library was 5' RACE. Data came from an Illumina NovaSeq 6000. In TCRdb, the public reads were trimmed at Q25 with fastp and aligned with MiXCR, with productive beta chains retained. Under each unique CDR3 protein, matching rows form one entry showing the most common genes and DNA. Here the sample has under 450,000 distinct CDR3 sequences; around 20% occur a single time. The leading ten clones occupy roughly a fifth of the sample. The sequencing input was PBMCs or a T cell subset sorted from them (not recorded which). The origin of the receptors is a man aged 18 to 29 who had mild COVID-19 (a few samples of this study predate the infection). The sample titles of this study are shuffled in the database, so cell type and time point are left out; the donor was told from shared clones.

The chain carries TRBV7-9 and TRBJ1-1, with D possibly being TRBD1 (6 bases). V was clipped by 1 base and J by 3 bases, with 24 bases between them. The germline V gene encodes CDR1 SEHNR and CDR2 FQNEAQ (reference sequence). CDR3 length: 19 amino acids. The CDR3 DNA reads as TGTGCCAGCAGCTTAGGCAGGGGACGTGGCTATTATTCGGACACTGAAGCTTTCTTT. The encoded protein is CASSLGRGRGYYSDTEAFF.

The CDR3 nucleotides read TGTGCCACCAGTTGGGGCGGGGGGCAGCCCCAGCATTTT. It translates to CATSWGGGQPQHF. The chain uses TRBV24-1 and TRBJ1-5; TRBD1 is a possible D gene (5 bases). The V gene's germline CDR1 is KGHDR and CDR2 SFDVKD. The V end lost 6 bases, the J end lost 7 bases, and 12 bases lay between the germline ends. The CDR3 has 13 amino acids.

This clonotype appeared a few times. The chain links TRBV5-6 to TRBJ2-7; D is perhaps TRBD1 or TRBD2 (6 bases each). The CDR3 is made up of 14 amino acids. Germline V gene data show CDR1 as SGHDT and CDR2 as YYEEEE. V lost 4 bases to trimming and J lost 4 bases, with 15 bases between them. Here the CDR3 reads CASSGRGLGYEQYV. CDR3 nucleotides: TGTGCCAGCAGCGGCCGGGGGCTGGGGTACGAGCAGTACGTC.

The V gene is TRBV12-3 or TRBV12-4, the J gene TRBJ2-7; D call uncertain. The CDR3 spans 12 residues. Trimming took 3 bases from V and 3 from J, leaving 6 bases between them. CDR3 nucleotide sequence: TGTGCCAGCAGTTTTGGGAACTACGAGCAGTACTTC. Protein sequence: CASSFGNYEQYF.

This clonotype came up many times. V gene TRBV5-1 combines with J gene TRBJ2-7, with D uncertain. This CDR3 has 13 amino acids. Trimming shortened V by 7 bases and J by 2 bases, and 13 bases separated the two germline ends. From germline, CDR1 is SGHRS and CDR2 YFSETQ. CDR3 sequence reads: CASHLDGAYEQYF. CDR3 bases: TGCGCCAGCCACCTCGACGGTGCCTACGAGCAGTACTTC. Filled out from reference TRBV5-1 and TRBJ2-7, the complete variable domain reads KAGVTQTPRYLIKTRGQQVTLSCSPISGHRSVSWYQQTPGQGLQFLFEYFSETQRNKGNFPGRFSGRQFSNSRSEMNVSTLELGDSALYLCASHLDGAYEQYFGPGTRLTVT.

Only a few counts were recorded for this clonotype. V is TRBV4-1 and J is TRBJ2-2; the D is unclear. The CDR3 consists of 18 residues. Germline CDR1 reads MGHRA; CDR2 reads YSYEKL. Trimming removed 0 bases at V and 1 base at J, with 15 bases between. In DNA form, the CDR3 reads TGCGCCAGCAGCCAAGAGTTGGTGGGATATGGGAACACCGGGGAGCTGTTTTTT. Protein sequence: CASSQELVGYGNTGELFF.

J is TRBJ2-7 and V is TRBV3-1, with 7 bases aligning to TRBD2. This CDR3 is built from 15 residues. Germline CDR1 and CDR2: LGHDT and YNNKEL (reference sequence). Trimming at V came to 1 base and at J to 4 bases, leaving 7 bases not matched to a gene. In DNA form, the CDR3 reads TGTGCCAGCAGCCAAGTCTTTCGGGGGGTTTACGAGCAGTACTTC. Encoded protein: CASSQVFRGVYEQYF.

V is TRBV19 and J is TRBJ1-1; D is ambiguous. Trimming cost V 2 bases and J 8 bases, with 15 bases left between them. Germline V lookup: CDR1 LNHDA, CDR2 SQIVND (reference sequence). The length of the CDR3 is 14 residues. This chain's CDR3 is CASSIIGSSSEAFF. The CDR3 nucleotides are TGTGCCAGTAGTATAATTGGCAGCTCAAGCGAAGCTTTCTTT.

This clonotype was picked up a small number of times. This sequence joins TRBV7-7 and TRBJ2-7, with D possibly matching TRBD1 (5 bases). Germline V gene data show CDR1 as SSHAT and CDR2 as FNYEAQ (reference sequence). This CDR3 is built from 15 residues. The DNA for the CDR3 is TGTGCTAGCAGCTTAGGGGATCGGGTTGGGAACGAGCAGTACGTC. As protein: CASSLGDRVGNEQYV.

This sequence joins TRBV15 and TRBJ2-1; TRBD1 aligns across 8 bases. The germline V gene has CDR1 LNHNV and CDR2 YYDKDF (reference sequence). The junction had 12 bases not matched to a gene; V was cut back by 0 bases and J by 8 bases. The CDR3 runs 17 residues. CDR3 nucleotide sequence: TGTGCCACCAGCAGAGATTTGCTCGACAGGGGCGTTCATGAGCAGTTCTTC. This codes for CATSRDLLDRGVHEQFF.

The chain has TRBV11-3 and TRBJ2-2; D is unclear. CDR1 SGHNT and CDR2 YENEEA come from the germline V gene. CDR3 size: 15 residues. V lost 5 bases and J lost 1, with 11 bases in between. In DNA, the CDR3 is TGTGCCAGCAGCGACGTTATGGGGAACACCGGGGAGCTGTTTTTT. Its protein product is CASSDVMGNTGELFF.

The chain uses TRBV6-5 and TRBJ2-2, with no clear D. Trimming shortened V by 2 bases and J by 1 base, and 14 bases separated the two germline ends. CDR1 is MNHEY and CDR2 is SVGAGI in the germline V gene. This CDR3 has 17 residues. In DNA form, the CDR3 reads TGTGCCAGCAGTTACGATTTGGCAGGTCAGAACACCGGGGAGCTGTTTTTT. Protein: CASSYDLAGQNTGELFF.

This clonotype turned up a few times. The chain employs TRBV7-2 and TRBJ2-5, with D perhaps matching TRBD1 or TRBD2 (6 bases each). Trimming cost V 5 bases and J 4 bases, with 17 bases left between them. The CDR3 has 15 amino acids. The germline V gene has CDR1 SGHTA and CDR2 FQGNSA. CDR3 sequence (DNA): TGTGCCAGCAGCCCCCGAGGGGGGCGAGGAGAGACCCAGTACTTC. Translating gives CASSPRGGRGETQYF.

The CDR3 loop reads CASSNLLGEQPQHF. The CDR3 DNA reads TGTGCCAGCAGCAACCTCCTCGGGGAGCAGCCCCAGCATTTT. The chain has TRBV7-9 and TRBJ1-5; D call uncertain. In germline, CDR1 is SEHNR, CDR2 FQNEAQ (reference sequence). CDR3 length: 14 residues. V was pared by 5 bases and J by 7 bases, with 15 bases between. The full variable domain, rest sourced from reference TRBV7-9 and TRBJ1-5, is DTGVSQNPRHKITKRGQNVTFRCDPISEHNRLYWYRQTLGQGPEFLTYFQNEAQLEKSRLLSDRFSAERPKGSFSTLEIQRTEQGDSAMYLCASSNLLGEQPQHFGDGTRLSIL.

This clonotype appeared a few times. The chain employs TRBV3-1 and TRBJ2-1; tentatively, D is TRBD1 or TRBD2 (5 bases each). CDR1 is LGHDT and CDR2 is YNNKEL in the germline V gene (reference sequence). Trimming stripped 5 bases from V and 4 bases from J, with 15 bases between. The CDR3 contains 15 residues. This CDR3 is CASSEGAGLYNEQFF. The CDR3 region has the DNA TGTGCCAGCAGCGAAGGGGCGGGTCTTTACAATGAGCAGTTCTTC.

The V and J genes are TRBV15 and TRBJ2-3; D call uncertain. The CDR3 loop spans 13 amino acids. Trimming stripped 7 bases from V and 0 bases from J, with 8 bases between. Germline CDR1 reads LNHNV; CDR2 reads YYDKDF (reference sequence). DNA of the CDR3: TGTGCCACCAAGCACCCTAGCACAGATACGCAGTATTTT. It specifies CATKHPSTDTQYF.

The V call is TRBV3-1, the J call TRBJ2-5; 9 bases fit TRBD2. This CDR3 has 15 residues. Germline V CDR1 and CDR2: LGHDT, YNNKEL (reference sequence). V was clipped by 7 bases and J by 0 bases; unmatched bases: 6. The CDR3 sequence: CASTRGGADQETQYF. CDR3 nucleotides: TGTGCCAGCACCCGCGGGGGGGCGGACCAAGAGACCCAGTACTTC.

The chain combines TRBV4-1 with TRBJ1-3, with D uncertain. Germline V gene sequence: CDR1 MGHRA, CDR2 YSYEKL. With 1 base removed from V and 0 bases from J, the gap between germline ends came to 10 bases. The CDR3 runs 16 residues. CDR3 coding DNA: TGCGCCAGCAGCCAAGCGGGCGGTCCCTCTGGAAACACCATATATTTT. It specifies CASSQAGGPSGNTIYF.

This clonotype occurred many times. The J gene is TRBJ2-4, the V gene TRBV5-1; tentative D call: TRBD1 (5 bases). Germline CDR1 reads SGHRS; CDR2 reads YFSETQ. With 5 bases removed from V and 7 bases from J, the gap between germline ends came to 22 bases. The CDR3 totals 16 residues. The CDR3 loop is CASSVFLQAERNIQYF. CDR3 sequence (DNA): TGCGCCAGCAGTGTGTTCTTACAGGCCGAAAGGAACATTCAGTACTTC.

This clonotype was found a few times. This chain connects TRBV29-1 to TRBJ2-2; 7 bases agree with TRBD1. The CDR3 runs 15 residues. The germline V gene has CDR1 SQVTM and CDR2 ANQGSEA. V shed 2 bases and J 4 bases; nucleotides not matched to a gene: 7. CDR3 in DNA: TGCAGCGTTGAATCCTCGAGGGGGCGCACCGGGGAGCTGTTTTTT. Protein sequence: CSVESSRGRTGELFF.

In this sample, this clonotype turned up a few times. The chain combines TRBV7-2 with TRBJ1-4, with D uncertain. The germline V gene encodes CDR1 SGHTA and CDR2 FQGNSA. The length of the CDR3 is 17 residues. V shed 5 bases and J shed 0 bases, with 16 bases lying between them. CDR3 DNA sequence: TGTGCCAGCAGCCCCCGCCCCATTTATGCAACTAATGAAAAACTGTTTTTT. This translates into CASSPRPIYATNEKLFF.

V is TRBV20-1 and J is TRBJ1-3; no clear D. Per the germline V gene, CDR1 is DFQATT and CDR2 is SNEGSKA (reference sequence). The V gene lost 0 bases and the J gene lost 0 bases, with 9 bases spanning the gap. The CDR3 contains 15 residues. CDR3 residues: CSARDRQSSGNTIYF. In DNA form, the CDR3 reads TGCAGTGCTAGAGATCGCCAGTCCTCTGGAAACACCATATATTTT.